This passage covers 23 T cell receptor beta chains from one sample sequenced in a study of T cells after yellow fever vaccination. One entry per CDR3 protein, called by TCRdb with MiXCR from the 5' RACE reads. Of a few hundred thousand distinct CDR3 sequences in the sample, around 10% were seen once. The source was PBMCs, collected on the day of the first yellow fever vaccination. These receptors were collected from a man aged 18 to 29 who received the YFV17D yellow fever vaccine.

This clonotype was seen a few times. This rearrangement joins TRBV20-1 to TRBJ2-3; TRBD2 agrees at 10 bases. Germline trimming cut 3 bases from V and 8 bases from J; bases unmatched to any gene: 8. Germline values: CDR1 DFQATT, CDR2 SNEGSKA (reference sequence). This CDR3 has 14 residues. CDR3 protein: CSASHLAGVVTQYF. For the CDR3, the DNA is TGCAGTGCTAGCCATCTAGCGGGGGTCGTTACGCAGTATTTT.

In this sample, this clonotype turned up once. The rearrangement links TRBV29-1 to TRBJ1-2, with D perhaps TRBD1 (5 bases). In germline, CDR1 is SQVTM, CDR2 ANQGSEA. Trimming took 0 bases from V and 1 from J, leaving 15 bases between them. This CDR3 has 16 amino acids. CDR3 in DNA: TGCAGCGTTGAAGATTCGCAGGGTCAGGGTAACTATGGCTACACCTTC. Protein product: CSVEDSQGQGNYGYTF.

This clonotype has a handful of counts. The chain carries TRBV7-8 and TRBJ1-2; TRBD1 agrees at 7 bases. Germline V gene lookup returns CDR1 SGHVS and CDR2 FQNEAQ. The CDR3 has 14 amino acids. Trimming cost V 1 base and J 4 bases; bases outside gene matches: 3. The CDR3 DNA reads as TGTGCCAGCAGCTTAGACAACAGGGGCTATGGCTACACCTTC. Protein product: CASSLDNRGYGYTF.

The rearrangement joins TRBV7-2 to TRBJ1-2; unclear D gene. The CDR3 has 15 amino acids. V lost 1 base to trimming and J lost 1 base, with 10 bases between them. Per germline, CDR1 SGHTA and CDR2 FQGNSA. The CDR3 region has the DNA TGTGCCAGCAGCTTAGGGAGAACTCTTAACTATGGCTACACCTTC. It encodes CASSLGRTLNYGYTF.

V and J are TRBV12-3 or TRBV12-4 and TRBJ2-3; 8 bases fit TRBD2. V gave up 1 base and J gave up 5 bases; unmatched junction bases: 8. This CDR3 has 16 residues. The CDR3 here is CASSLVLAVYLDTQYF. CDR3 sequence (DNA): TGTGCCAGCAGTTTAGTACTAGCGGTTTATTTAGATACGCAGTATTTT.

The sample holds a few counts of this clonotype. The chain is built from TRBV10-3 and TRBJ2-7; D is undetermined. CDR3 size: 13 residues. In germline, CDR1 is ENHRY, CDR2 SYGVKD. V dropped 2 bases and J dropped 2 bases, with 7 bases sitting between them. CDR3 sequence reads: CAISEVAAYEQYF. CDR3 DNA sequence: TGTGCCATCAGTGAGGTGGCCGCCTACGAGCAGTACTTC.

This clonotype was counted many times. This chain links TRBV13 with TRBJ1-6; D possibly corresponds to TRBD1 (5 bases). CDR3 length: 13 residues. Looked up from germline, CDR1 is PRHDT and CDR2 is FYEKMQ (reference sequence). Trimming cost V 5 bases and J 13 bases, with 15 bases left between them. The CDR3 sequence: CASSQARGGPLHF. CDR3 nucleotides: TGTGCCAGCAGCCAAGCCCGGGGGGGGCCCCTCCACTTT.

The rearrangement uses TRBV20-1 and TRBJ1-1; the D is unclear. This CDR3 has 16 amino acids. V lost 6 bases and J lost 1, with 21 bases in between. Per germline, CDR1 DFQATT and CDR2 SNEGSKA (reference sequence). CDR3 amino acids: CSATSIPEHQNTEAFF. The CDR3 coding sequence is TGCAGTGCCACCTCGATCCCGGAACACCAGAACACTGAAGCTTTCTTT.

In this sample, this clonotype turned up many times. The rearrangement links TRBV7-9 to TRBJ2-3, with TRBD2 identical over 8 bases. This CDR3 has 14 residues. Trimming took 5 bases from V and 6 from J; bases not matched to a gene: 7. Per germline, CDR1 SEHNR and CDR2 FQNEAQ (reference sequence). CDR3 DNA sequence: TGTGCCAGCAGCCCTAGAGCGGGGGCGGATACGCAGTATTTT. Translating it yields CASSPRAGADTQYF. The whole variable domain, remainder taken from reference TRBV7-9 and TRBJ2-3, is DTGVSQNPRHKITKRGQNVTFRCDPISEHNRLYWYRQTLGQGPEFLTYFQNEAQLEKSRLLSDRFSAERPKGSFSTLEIQRTEQGDSAMYLCASSPRAGADTQYFGPGTRLTVL.

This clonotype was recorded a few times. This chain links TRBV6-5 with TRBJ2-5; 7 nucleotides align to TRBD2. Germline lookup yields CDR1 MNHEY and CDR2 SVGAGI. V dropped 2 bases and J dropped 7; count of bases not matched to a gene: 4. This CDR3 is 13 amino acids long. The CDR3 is CASSYAWTRTQYF. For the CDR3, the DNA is TGTGCCAGCAGTTACGCCTGGACTAGGACCCAGTACTTC.

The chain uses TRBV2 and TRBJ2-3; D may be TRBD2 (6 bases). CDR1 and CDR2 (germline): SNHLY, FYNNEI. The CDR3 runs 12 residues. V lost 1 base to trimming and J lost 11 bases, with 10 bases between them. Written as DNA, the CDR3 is TGTGCCAGCAGTGAAGGCGGGGCGGAGCAGTATTTT. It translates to CASSEGGAEQYF.

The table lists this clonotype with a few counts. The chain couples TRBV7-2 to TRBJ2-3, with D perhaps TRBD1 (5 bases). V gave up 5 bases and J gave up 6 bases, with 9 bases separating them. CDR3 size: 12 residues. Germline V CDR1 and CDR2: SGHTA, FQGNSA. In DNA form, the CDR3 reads TGTGCCAGCAGCCAGACAGTGGATACGCAGTATTTT. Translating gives CASSQTVDTQYF.

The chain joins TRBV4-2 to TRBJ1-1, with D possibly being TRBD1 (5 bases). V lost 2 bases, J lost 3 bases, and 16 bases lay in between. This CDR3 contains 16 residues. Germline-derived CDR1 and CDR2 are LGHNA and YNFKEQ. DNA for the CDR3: TGTGCCAGCAGCCAACCCGCGTGGGGACGGGACACTGAAGCTTTCTTT. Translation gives CASSQPAWGRDTEAFF.

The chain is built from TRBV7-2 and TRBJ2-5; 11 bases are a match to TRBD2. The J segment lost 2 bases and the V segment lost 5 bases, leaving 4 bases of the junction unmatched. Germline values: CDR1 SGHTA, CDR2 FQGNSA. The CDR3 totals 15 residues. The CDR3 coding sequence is TGTGCCAGCAGCCTTAGCGGGGGGGCGCAAGAGACCCAGTACTTC. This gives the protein CASSLSGGAQETQYF.

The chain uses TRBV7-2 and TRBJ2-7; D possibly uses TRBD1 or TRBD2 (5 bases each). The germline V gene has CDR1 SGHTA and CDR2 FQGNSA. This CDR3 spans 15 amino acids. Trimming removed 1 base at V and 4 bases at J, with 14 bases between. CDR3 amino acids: CASSLGPGSQYEQYV. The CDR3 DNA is TGTGCCAGCAGCTTAGGGCCAGGGAGTCAGTACGAGCAGTACGTC.

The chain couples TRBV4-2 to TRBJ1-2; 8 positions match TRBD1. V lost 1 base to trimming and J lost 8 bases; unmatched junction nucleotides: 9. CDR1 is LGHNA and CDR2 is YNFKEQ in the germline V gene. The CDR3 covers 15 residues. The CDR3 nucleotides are TGTGCCAGCAGCCAAGTTGGCAGGGGGCTAGAGGGCTACACCTTC. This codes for CASSQVGRGLEGYTF.

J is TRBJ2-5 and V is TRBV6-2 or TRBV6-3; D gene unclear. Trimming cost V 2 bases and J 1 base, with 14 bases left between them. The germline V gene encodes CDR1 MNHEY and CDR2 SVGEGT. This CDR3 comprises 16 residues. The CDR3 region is CASSYRMSGTQETQYF. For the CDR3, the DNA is TGTGCCAGCAGTTACAGGATGTCTGGTACCCAAGAGACCCAGTACTTC.

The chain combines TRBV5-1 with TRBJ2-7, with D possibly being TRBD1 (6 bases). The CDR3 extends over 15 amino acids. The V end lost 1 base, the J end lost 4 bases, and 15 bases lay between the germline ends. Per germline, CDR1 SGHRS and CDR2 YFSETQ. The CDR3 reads CASSLMGQARYEQYV. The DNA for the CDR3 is TGCGCCAGCAGCTTGATGGGACAAGCTAGATACGAGCAGTACGTC.

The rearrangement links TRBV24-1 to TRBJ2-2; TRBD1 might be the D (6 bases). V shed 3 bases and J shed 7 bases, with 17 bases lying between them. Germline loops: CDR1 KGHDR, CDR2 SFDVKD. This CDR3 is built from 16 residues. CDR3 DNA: TGTGCCACCAGTGATCCCAACCTCACAGGGAACGGGGAGCTGTTTTTT. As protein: CATSDPNLTGNGELFF.

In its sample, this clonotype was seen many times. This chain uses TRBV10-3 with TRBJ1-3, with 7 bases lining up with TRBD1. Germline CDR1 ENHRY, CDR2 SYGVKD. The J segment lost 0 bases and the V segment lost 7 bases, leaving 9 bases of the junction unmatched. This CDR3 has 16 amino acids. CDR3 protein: CAITGTAFSSGNTIYF. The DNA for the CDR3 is TGTGCCATCACCGGGACAGCTTTTAGCTCTGGAAACACCATATATTTT.

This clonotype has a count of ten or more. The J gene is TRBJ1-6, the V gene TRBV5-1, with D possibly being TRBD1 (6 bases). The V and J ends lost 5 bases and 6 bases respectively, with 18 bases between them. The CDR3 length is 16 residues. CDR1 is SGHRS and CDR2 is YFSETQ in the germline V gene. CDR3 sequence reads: CASSKRGGDSNSPLHF. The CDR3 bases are TGCGCCAGCAGTAAGAGAGGGGGGGACTCTAATTCACCCCTCCACTTT.

CDR3 loop: CASGLWTGLGYGYTF. The CDR3 DNA follows: TGTGCTAGTGGTCTTTGGACAGGCTTGGGCTATGGCTACACCTTC. J is TRBJ1-2 and V is TRBV12-5, with TRBD1 matching 7 bases. Unmatched junction bases numbered 10, after V lost 5 bases and J lost 4 bases. The CDR3 totals 15 residues. Germline assignment: CDR1 LGHNT and CDR2 FRNRAP.

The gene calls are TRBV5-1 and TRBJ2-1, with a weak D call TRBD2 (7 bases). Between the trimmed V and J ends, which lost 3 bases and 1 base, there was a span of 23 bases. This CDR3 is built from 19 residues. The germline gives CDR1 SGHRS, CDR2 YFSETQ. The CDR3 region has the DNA TGCGCCAGCAGCTCCGGGGGCGGGGGCTCCTCCCTTTCCTACAATGAGCAGTTCTTC. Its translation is CASSSGGGGSSLSYNEQFF. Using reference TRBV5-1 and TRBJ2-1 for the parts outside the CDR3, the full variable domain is KAGVTQTPRYLIKTRGQQVTLSCSPISGHRSVSWYQQTPGQGLQFLFEYFSETQRNKGNFPGRFSGRQFSNSRSEMNVSTLELGDSALYLCASSSGGGGSSLSYNEQFFGPGTRLTVL.